The rows below give T cell receptor beta chains drawn from one sample of a study of T cell changes during pregnancy in multiple sclerosis. Method: immunoSEQ multiplex PCR; TCRdb's copy keeps in-frame clones and lacks some. The sample comprises roughly 90,000 clones, approximately 90% of which are singletons, and around 0.93% rests with the top ten. Sequencing used peripheral blood, obtained before pregnancy. The receptors derive from a female donor with multiple sclerosis, enrolled in a pregnancy study. CDR3s include the opening cysteine and the closing phenylalanine or tryptophan. D genes are given only for firm matches. The size field is filled for only some rows; it gives once, few, many or a size class.

>-|-|TRBJ1-2|TRBV5-1
TGCGCCAGCAGCTTGGAACAGGGTGGTGGCTACACCTTC
CASSLEQGGGYTF
>once|-|TRBJ2-2|TRBV5-4
TGTGCCAGCAGCTTGGTTCGGGGGACCGGGGAGCTGTTTTTT
CASSLVRGTGELFF
>-|TRBD1|TRBJ1-2|TRBV5-4
TGTGCCAGCAGCTCCCCCAGGGGGCCTCATGGCTACACCTTC
CASSSPRGPHGYTF
>-|-|TRBJ2-3|TRBV23-1
TGCGCCAGCAGTCAATCGCCGCCCGAGGGGGTCGCAGATACGCAGTATTTT
CASSQSPPEGVADTQYF
>-|-|TRBJ2-3|TRBV5-4
TGTGCCAGCAGCCCTACGACGGGAACCACAGATACGCAGTATTTT
CASSPTTGTTDTQYF
>-|-|TRBJ1-1|TRBV7-9
TGTGCCAGCAGCCCTTCCGCCGGGGTGGTGAACACTGAAGCTTTCTTT
CASSPSAGVVNTEAFF
>-|-|TRBJ1-5|TRBV6-5
TGTGCCAGCGCTTCGGGAGGTCGGAATCAGCCCCAGCATTTT
CASASGGRNQPQHF
>-|-|TRBJ1-1|TRBV29-1
TGCAGCGTTCGGTGGGAGATAAGGCGGAACACTGAAGCTTTCTTT
CSVRWEIRRNTEAFF
>-|-|TRBJ2-3|TRBV6-6
TGTGCCAGCAGTCCGAGGGCGGGGGCCACAGATACGCAGTATTTT
CASSPRAGATDTQYF
>-|-|TRBJ1-1|TRBV11-3
TGTGCCAGCAGCTCATCAGGGGTGAGGAACACTGAAGCTTTCTTT
CASSSSGVRNTEAFF
>-|-|TRBJ1-3|TRBV5-1
TGCGCCAGCAGCTTTTGGGGGGTAACTGGAAACACCATATATTTT
CASSFWGVTGNTIYF
>few|TRBD2|TRBJ2-2|TRBV28
TGTGCCAGCAGTCCTAGCGGGCCCCACACCGGGGAGCTGTTTTTT
CASSPSGPHTGELFF
>-|-|TRBJ2-3|TRBV28
TGTGCCAGCAGTCCGGACTTTCCTAGCACAGATACGCAGTATTTT
CASSPDFPSTDTQYF
>-|-|TRBJ1-1|TRBV7-8
TGTGCCAGCAGCGGCCGACAGAAGAACACTGAAGCTTTCTTT
CASSGRQKNTEAFF
>-|TRBD1|TRBJ1-6|TRBV7-2
TGTGCCAGCAGCCCCTTGACAGGGGTGAATTCACCCCTCCACTTT
CASSPLTGVNSPLHF
>-|-|TRBJ2-6|TRBV18
TGTGCCAGCTCATCGACCGGATGGAGCTCTGGGGCCAACGTCCTGACTTTC
CASSSTGWSSGANVLTF
>-|-|TRBJ2-1|TRBV27
TGTGCCAGCCGAAAAGAAAGGGGCTCACGGGTCCATGAGCAGTTCTTC
CASRKERGSRVHEQFF
>-|TRBD1|TRBJ1-2|TRBV6-5
TGTGCCAGTTCGCCTGTCCAGGGGGCTGGCTACACCTTC
CASSPVQGAGYTF
>-|-|TRBJ2-5|TRBV4-1
TGCGCCAGCAGCCGTGGGGGGTCTCGGGAGACCCAGTACTTC
CASSRGGSRETQYF
>-|-|TRBJ2-3|TRBV9
TGTGCCAGCAGCGAGTGGGGGGATGTGGGGGTTACGCAGTATTTT
CASSEWGDVGVTQYF
>-|TRBD1|TRBJ1-1|TRBV27
TGTGCCGGACCGGGACAGTCTAACACTGAAGCTTTCTTT
CAGPGQSNTEAFF
>few|TRBD1|TRBJ2-1|TRBV5-4
TGTGCCAGCAGCTTGTCGGTTGGGACAGGGGACAATGAGCAGTTCTTC
CASSLSVGTGDNEQFF
>-|TRBD2|TRBJ2-1|TRBV5-1
TGCGCCAGCCAAGGGACTAGCGGGATCTCCTACAATGAGCAGTTCTTC
CASQGTSGISYNEQFF
>-|TRBD2|TRBJ2-5|TRBV11-2
TGTGCCAGCAGCTCGGGACTAGCGATACCAGAGACCCAGTACTTC
CASSSGLAIPETQYF
>-|-|TRBJ2-7|TRBV4-3
TGCGCCAGCAGCCCGGACAGATTTTCCTACGAGCAGTACTTC
CASSPDRFSYEQYF